The rows below give T cell receptor beta chains drawn from one sample of a study of shared clonotypes between healthy human individuals. The table came from immunoSEQ multiplex PCR; TCRdb's copy has only in-frame clones and leaves some out. The sample includes around 200,000 clones, over 50% of them seen just once. The sequenced sample was memory CD4+ T cells sorted from blood. These receptors were obtained from a man aged 30 to 45 in good health. Each CDR3 is given with its conserved first and last residue. D genes are given only for firm matches. Clone size appears in some rows only: once, few, many, or a class for an expanded clone.

TRBJ2-2 | NA | TRBV7-2 | 16 | TRBD2 | TGTGCCAGCAGCACAGCGGGAGTGGAAATAACCGGGGAGCTGTTTTTT | CASSTAGVEITGELFF
TRBJ2-2 | NA | TRBV7-6 | 14 | NA | TGTGCCAGCAGCTTAGCGGACTACACCGGGGAGCTGTTTTTT | CASSLADYTGELFF
TRBJ2-1 | NA | TRBV4-1 | 18 | NA | TGCGCCAGCAAGACTGCTGCCGGACTTGGGAGCCGAAACAATGAGCAGTTCTTC | CASKTAAGLGSRNNEQFF
TRBJ2-3 | NA | TRBV9 | 16 | NA | TGTGCCAGCAGCGTATTAAGGAAGAGAGTAGCAGATACGCAGTATTTT | CASSVLRKRVADTQYF
TRBJ2-2 | NA | TRBV6-5 | 14 | NA | TGTGCCAGCAGTTACTCTCCCCAGACCGGGGAGCTGTTTTTT | CASSYSPQTGELFF
TRBJ1-1 | NA | TRBV7-9 | 13 | NA | TGTGCCAGCAGCCGACAGGTCGTCGCTGAAGCTTTCTTT | CASSRQVVAEAFF
TRBJ2-7 | once | TRBV6-6 | 15 | NA | TGTGCCAGCAGCCTCTTGGGGCGGGGTTCCTACGAGCAGTACTTC | CASSLLGRGSYEQYF
TRBJ2-3 | NA | TRBV19 | 12 | NA | TGTGCCAGTAGGCAGAGTGGGGATACGCAGTATTTT | CASRQSGDTQYF
TRBJ2-1 | NA | TRBV28 | 17 | TRBD2 | TGTGCCAGCAGTTTATATGCGGGAGTTCTCCTAAACAATGAGCAGTTCTTC | CASSLYAGVLLNNEQFF
TRBJ1-2 | NA | TRBV27 | 13 | TRBD1 | TGTGCCAGCAGCATACGGACAGGCTATGGCTACACCTTC | CASSIRTGYGYTF
TRBJ1-2 | NA | TRBV5-4 | 12 | NA | TGTGCCAGCAGCTTGCCTTCTGGGGCGTACACCTTC | CASSLPSGAYTF
TRBJ2-7 | few | TRBV19 | 13 | TRBD1 | TGTGCCAGTAGTATACAAACAGGGGACGAGCAGTACTTC | CASSIQTGDEQYF
TRBJ2-1 | once | TRBV4-1 | 18 | TRBD2 | TGCGCCAGCAACCGGGGGGAAATTAGCGGGAGACCGGGGAATGAGCAGTTCTTC | CASNRGEISGRPGNEQFF
TRBJ2-1 | once | TRBV19 | 14 | NA | TGTGCCAGTAGTAGTCGAGGAGCCTTGGGGGGGCAGTTCTTC | CASSSRGALGGQFF
TRBJ2-1 | NA | TRBV29-1 | 16 | NA | TGCAGCGTTGCAGGGTCCCGACAAGGCTCCTACAATGAGCAGTTCTTC | CSVAGSRQGSYNEQFF
TRBJ2-7 | few | TRBV11-2 | 14 | NA | TGTGCCAGCAGCTTAGATGGGGGGATCTACGAGCAGTACTTC | CASSLDGGIYEQYF
TRBJ1-3 | NA | TRBV18 | 11 | NA | TGTGCCAGCTCGGTCGGAGGCACCATATATTTT | CASSVGGTIYF
TRBJ2-7 | few | TRBV10-1 | 16 | TRBD2 | TGCGCCAGCAGTCGGGGGGGAAGAGGACTGGTGGACGAGCAGTACTTC | CASSRGGRGLVDEQYF
TRBJ2-2 | NA | TRBV5-5 | 15 | NA | TGTGCCAGCAGCTTAGGACTTCCCTTAGCCGGGGAGCTGTTTTTT | CASSLGLPLAGELFF
TRBJ1-5 | NA | TRBV29-1 | 12 | TRBD1 | TGCAGCGCAGGGGGGCAGAATCAGCCCCAGCATTTT | CSAGGQNQPQHF
TRBJ2-7 | NA | TRBV7-8 | 15 | NA | TGTGCCAGCAGCTTAGGTAGCGCCCGAACCTACGAGCAGTACTTC | CASSLGSARTYEQYF
TRBJ1-5 | once | TRBV28 | 14 | TRBD1 | TGTGCCGGCGGGACAGGGGGGAGCAATCAGCCCCAGCATTTT | CAGGTGGSNQPQHF
TRBJ1-1 | NA | TRBV7-9 | 19 | TRBD1 | TGTGCCAGCAGCGCGCCGAGGGGGACAGGGGATCGTTTGAACACTGAAGCTTTCTTT | CASSAPRGTGDRLNTEAFF
TRBJ2-7 | NA | TRBV7-2 | 13 | NA | TGTGCCAGCAGCTTATCAATCTCCTACGAGCAGTACTTC | CASSLSISYEQYF
TRBJ1-2 | NA | TRBV6-4 | 15 | NA | TGTGCCAGCAGTGAGGGTGGGATGTCCTCTCGGGGCTACACCTTC | CASSEGGMSSRGYTF
TRBJ2-3 | NA | TRBV11-2 | 16 | NA | TGTGCCAGCAGCTTATTGGTCTCAGGTAGCACAGATACGCAGTATTTT | CASSLLVSGSTDTQYF
TRBJ1-1 | NA | TRBV25-1 | 13 | TRBD1 | TGTGCCAGCAGACAAACAGGGGATACTGAAGCTTTCTTT | CASRQTGDTEAFF
TRBJ1-2 | NA | TRBV10-1 | 13 | NA | TGCGCCAGCAGTGAACGACAGGACTATGGCTACACCTTC | CASSERQDYGYTF
TRBJ2-7 | many | TRBV5-1 | 15 | TRBD1 | TGCGCCAGCAGCTTTTCGGGACAGCCAAACTACGAGCAGTACTTC | CASSFSGQPNYEQYF
TRBJ2-5 | NA | TRBV6-5 | 14 | NA | TGTGCCAGCAGCATCCTCAGAGGATCAGAGACCCAGTACTTC | CASSILRGSETQYF
TRBJ2-1 | NA | TRBV2 | 15 | NA | TGTGCCAGCAGCCGAGGAGGAACATTCAGCAGTGAGCAGTTCTTC | CASSRGGTFSSEQFF
TRBJ2-7 | NA | TRBV5-1 | 14 | NA | TGCGCCAGCAGCTTGGCCGAGGGCTCCTACGAGCAGTACTTC | CASSLAEGSYEQYF
TRBJ2-3 | NA | TRBV19 | 13 | NA | TGTGCCAGTAGTATGGAACACGGGGATACGCAGTATTTT | CASSMEHGDTQYF
TRBJ2-1 | NA | TRBV7-2 | 14 | TRBD2 | TGTGCCAGCAGCTTGCGGGAGGGCTACAATGAGCAGTTCTTC | CASSLREGYNEQFF
TRBJ2-4 | NA | TRBV5-1 | 14 | TRBD2 | TGCGCCAGCAGCCGAGGACTAGCGGGAGCCTTGTGGGCGTTC | CASSRGLAGALWAF